This TCR beta chain was sequenced for a study of blood T cell repertoires in COVID-19. The CDR3 is 12 residues long. Germline CDR1 and CDR2: LNHDA and SQIVND (reference sequence). Trimming cost V 6 bases and J 4 bases, with 7 bases left between them. Authors' data handling: Reference gene primers were amplified, and this amplification served to estimate nucleated cell counts. The protocol was immunoSEQ multiplex PCR, while the TCRdb copy is restricted to in-frame clones and leaves out a portion. V and J calls and clone size are given by that table; D and trimming were obtained from the DNA. The table lists 150,000 to 200,000 clones, about 80% of them singletons.

The receptor's source is a woman aged 45-60 years with active or convalescent COVID-19. The rearrangement joins TRBV19 to TRBJ2-1, with D unclear. The sequenced sample was peripheral blood. CDR3 bases: TGTGCCAGTAGCGTAGTATACAATGAGCAGTTCTTC. Amino acid sequence: CASSVVYNEQFF. Based on the CDR3 plus reference TRBV19 and TRBJ2-1, the full variable domain is DGGITQSPKYLFRKEGQNVTLSCEQNLNHDAMYWYRQDPGQGLRLIYYSQIVNDFQKGDIAEGYSVSREKKESFPLTVTSAQKNPTAFYLCASSVVYNEQFFGPGTRLTVL.